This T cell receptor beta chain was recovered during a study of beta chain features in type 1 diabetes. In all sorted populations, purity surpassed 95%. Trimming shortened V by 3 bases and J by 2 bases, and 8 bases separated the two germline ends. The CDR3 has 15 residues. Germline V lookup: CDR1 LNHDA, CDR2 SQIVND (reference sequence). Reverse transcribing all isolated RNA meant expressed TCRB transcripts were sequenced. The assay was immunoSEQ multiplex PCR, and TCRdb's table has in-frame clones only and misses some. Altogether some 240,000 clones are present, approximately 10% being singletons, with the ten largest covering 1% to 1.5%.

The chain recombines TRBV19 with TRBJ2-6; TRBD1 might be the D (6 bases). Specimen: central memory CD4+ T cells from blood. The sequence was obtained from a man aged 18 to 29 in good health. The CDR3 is CASSIQGPGANVLTF. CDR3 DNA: TGTGCCAGTAGTATTCAGGGGCCTGGGGCCAACGTCCTGACTTTC.